The 6 T cell receptor beta chains below come from one sample, sequenced in a study of regulatory T cells in long-lasting Graves disease. Arm-PCR of CDR3 regions with iRepertoire HTBI primers generated TCR beta libraries. TCRdb recomputed calls from the multiplex PCR reads with MiXCR, one row per CDR3 protein. The sample has over 450,000 distinct CDR3 sequences; 20% to 25% are singletons. Time point: persistent/refractory GD, antithyroid drugs over 5 years with positive TRAb. RNA isolated from PBMCs was used to make the TCR library. Here the sequenced sample was peripheral blood mononuclear cells (PBMCs), taken when the disease was refractory, from a patient treated with antithyroid drugs. The receptor set was obtained from a female donor with Graves disease.

This clonotype was seen many times. The chain combines TRBV6-1 with TRBJ1-5; D gene ambiguous. Germline V CDR1 and CDR2: MNHNS, SASEGT. Trimming pared 4 bases from V and 4 bases from J, leaving 2 bases between. This CDR3 spans 11 amino acids. The CDR3 spells CASSANQPQHF. As DNA, the CDR3 is TGTGCCAGCAGTGCGAATCAGCCCCAGCATTTT.

This clonotype occurred many times. The chain is built from TRBV7-2 and TRBJ1-1, with 7 bases that match TRBD1. This CDR3 comprises 14 residues. After removal of 1 base from V and 4 bases from J, the junction contained 3 bases not matched to a gene. CDR1 and CDR2 from the germline V gene are SGHTA and FQGNSA. The CDR3: CASSLDRGATEAFF. CDR3 DNA: TGTGCCAGCAGCTTAGACAGGGGAGCCACTGAAGCTTTCTTT.

The gene calls are TRBV10-3 and TRBJ1-2, with 8 nucleotides matching TRBD1. J was trimmed by 4 bases and V by 4 bases; bases with no gene match: 5. The V gene's germline CDR1 is ENHRY and CDR2 SYGVKD. The CDR3 consists of 14 residues. CDR3 amino acids: CAISALTGAYGYTF. The CDR3 region has the DNA TGTGCCATCAGTGCGCTGACAGGGGCCTATGGCTACACCTTC.

The V and J genes are TRBV6-5 and TRBJ2-7, with 7 nucleotides matching TRBD2. V lost 0 bases, J lost 7 bases, and 12 bases stayed unmatched. This CDR3 has 16 amino acids. Germline CDR1 and CDR2: MNHEY and SVGAGI. The CDR3 bases are TGTGCCAGCAGTTACTCGCGGAGCGGGACCGGCTTGGAGCAGTACTTC. Amino acid sequence: CASSYSRSGTGLEQYF.

This clonotype appeared a few times. CDR3 sequence (DNA): TGTGCCAGCAGTTTAAGGTTCAGGGCGGACACTGAAGCTTTCTTT. This gives the protein CASSLRFRADTEAFF. The V and J genes are TRBV28 and TRBJ1-1; maybe TRBD1 (5 bases). Germline values: CDR1 MDHEN, CDR2 SYDVKM. V lost 2 bases and J lost 3, with 13 bases in between. The CDR3 totals 15 residues.

This clonotype was found many times. The chain employs TRBV6-1 and TRBJ1-1; D remains ambiguous. Germline V gives CDR1 MNHNS, CDR2 SASEGT. V was clipped by 3 bases and J by 0 bases, with 8 bases between them. The CDR3 runs to 14 residues. The DNA of the CDR3 is TGTGCCAGCAGTGACTCTTCCCTGAACACTGAAGCTTTCTTT. Translation: CASSDSSLNTEAFF.